The sequence of this T cell receptor (beta chain) was determined in a study of cytomegalovirus exposure and HLA in healthy donors. CDR1 and CDR2 from the germline V gene are MGHRA and YSYEKL. The germline V and J ends were trimmed by 1 base and 5 bases, with 11 bases remaining between them. CDR3 size: 15 residues. This PCR relied on a set of 60 Vbeta primers and 13 Jbeta primers. Libraries were prepared by immunoSEQ multiplex PCR; TCRdb keeps only in-frame clonotypes and omits some of them. This table holds about 120,000 clones, over 8.5% found once. The V and J genes are TRBV4-1 and TRBJ2-2; possible D gene TRBD1, 6 bases. This TCR derives from a woman aged 40 to 50 in good health and CMV-seropositive. Source material: PBMCs. DNA for the CDR3: TGCGCCAGCAGCCAAGCGGACAGAGAGACCGGGGAGCTGTTTTTT. Translation: CASSQADRETGELFF.